The 7 T cell receptor beta chains below were found in one sample sequenced in a study of beta chain features in type 1 diabetes. Expressed TCRB transcripts were sequenced, since all the RNA that had been isolated was reverse transcribed. Repertoires were generated with immunoSEQ multiplex PCR, while TCRdb's copy carries only in-frame clones and drops some. The table includes about 150,000 clones, around 10% detected once. Sequenced input: central memory CD4+ T cells from blood. Receptor source: a man aged 18 to 35 in good health.

This clone occurred a few times. The CDR3 spells CSAGQGGHEQYF. In DNA form, the CDR3 reads TGCAGCGCGGGACAGGGAGGCCACGAGCAGTACTTC. The chain is built from TRBV29-1 and TRBJ2-7; 9 nucleotides match TRBD1. This CDR3 has 12 amino acids. Trimming cost V 7 bases and J 5 bases; bases outside gene matches: 6. Germline V CDR1 and CDR2: SQVTM, ANQGSEA.

The chain recombines TRBV29-1 with TRBJ1-1, with D unclear. The CDR3 has 14 residues. CDR1 SQVTM and CDR2 ANQGSEA come from the germline V gene. Trimming removed 4 bases from V and 4 bases from J, with 16 bases in between. CDR3 bases: TGCAGCGTTGTTAATAAGGACGCGGGCACTGAAGCTTTCTTT. Translated, it gives CSVVNKDAGTEAFF.

This clone was counted between two and nine times. The J gene is TRBJ2-3, the V gene TRBV7-9; 8 bases align to TRBD2. The germline gives CDR1 SEHNR, CDR2 FQNEAQ (reference sequence). This CDR3 contains 15 residues. J was trimmed by 1 base and V by 5 bases; bases with no gene match: 5. As DNA, the CDR3 is TGTGCCAGCAGCAGCAGACTAGCGCGCACAGATACGCAGTATTTT. Translation gives CASSSRLARTDTQYF.

This clone appeared a few times. This chain links TRBV4-3 with TRBJ2-1; 8 nucleotides agree with TRBD2. V shed 0 bases, J shed 13 bases, and the junction held 20 bases outside the gene matches. The CDR3 is made up of 18 amino acids. Germline CDR1 LGHNA, CDR2 YSLEER. For the CDR3, the DNA is TGCGCCAGCAGCCAAGAGGCGAGGTGGGGAGTAGCGGGAAGGCGTCAGTTCTTC. This translates into CASSQEARWGVAGRRQFF.

The chain employs TRBV6-6 and TRBJ2-1; 9 nucleotides align to TRBD2. Germline CDR1 is MNHNY and CDR2 is SVGAGI (reference sequence). This CDR3 has 15 residues. Germline trimming cut 0 bases from V and 5 bases from J; bases unmatched to any gene: 2. The CDR3 sequence is CASSYSPSGNNEQFF. The CDR3 DNA is TGTGCCAGCAGTTACTCGCCTAGCGGGAACAATGAGCAGTTCTTC.

There are many counts of this clone. The J gene is TRBJ2-4, the V gene TRBV7-2; D gene unclear. CDR1 is SGHTA, CDR2 FQGNSA, per germline. The V gene lost 5 bases and the J gene lost 0 bases, with 11 bases spanning the gap. The length of the CDR3 is 15 residues. In DNA form, the CDR3 reads TGTGCCAGCAGCACCCCCACACTAGCCAAAAACATTCAGTACTTC. Translated: CASSTPTLAKNIQYF.

This clone occurred a few times. The chain carries TRBV7-6 and TRBJ2-3; 11 nucleotides align to TRBD2. Germline V CDR1 and CDR2: SGHVS, FNYEAQ. The CDR3 is 16 residues long. The V and J ends lost 5 bases and 4 bases, in that order; junction bases with no gene match: 8. CDR3 residues: CASSLLAGGPADTQYF. The CDR3 DNA sequence: TGTGCCAGCAGCCTCTTAGCGGGAGGGCCGGCAGATACGCAGTATTTT.